A single sample is the source of the 13 T cell receptor beta chains below, sequenced in a study of shared clonotypes between healthy human individuals (dated by TCRdb to the early 2020s). CD8 naive samples were obtained by positive selection for CCR7 among CD45RO-negative cells, yielding a CD45RA+CCR7+ population from which TemRA cells were excluded. The receptor library was made with the immunoSEQ multiplex PCR assay. Sourced from immuneACCESS, this table was stored by TCRdb with only in-frame sequences that have V and J called. A share of the clones is absent; for the studies checked, an unresolved V gene accounts for under half, and the remainder has no known explanation. The sample table contains 650,000 to 800,000 clones; only one count was recorded for about 91% of them. In total, the top ten clones hold roughly 24% of the sample. The sequencing sample was made of naive CD8+ T cells sorted from blood. The cell subset or site label of this sample denotes: CD45RA+CCR7+. The receptor source for this set is a man aged 25-40 years in good health.

This sequence joins TRBV29-1 and TRBJ2-7; D perhaps matches TRBD2 (5 bases). The CDR3 consists of 15 residues. CDR1 SQVTM and CDR2 ANQGSEA come from the germline V gene. V shed 0 bases and J shed 2 bases, with 14 bases lying between them. CDR3 bases: TGCAGCGTTGAAGACACCCGGACGGGAACCTACGAGCAGTACTTC. This encodes CSVEDTRTGTYEQYF.

The chain employs TRBV7-9 and TRBJ2-1, with D unresolved. The CDR3 sequence is 12 residues long. Germline assignment: CDR1 SEHNR and CDR2 FQNEAQ (reference sequence). The V end was cut by 1 base, the J end by 15 bases, with 13 bases between. CDR3 sequence (DNA): TGTGCCAGCAGCTTAGTGACCCGTCCTTTGTTCTTC. The encoded protein is CASSLVTRPLFF.

This chain links TRBV27 with TRBJ2-1; 8 bases map to TRBD2. Germline CDR1 and CDR2: MNHEY and SMNVEV (reference sequence). The length of the CDR3 is 15 residues. Trimming took 5 bases from V and 3 from J; bases not matched to a gene: 6. The CDR3 sequence: CASSPSSGFYNEQFF. In DNA, the CDR3 is TGTGCCAGCAGTCCCTCTAGCGGGTTCTACAATGAGCAGTTCTTC.

The sample holds one count of this clone. The chain uses TRBV9 and TRBJ2-1; tentative D call: TRBD2 (5 bases). Looked up from germline, CDR1 is SGDLS and CDR2 is YYNGEE. This CDR3 spans 15 amino acids. V lost 3 bases, J lost 0 bases, and 10 bases lay in between. Here the CDR3 reads CASSADGNSYNEQFF. In DNA form, the CDR3 reads TGTGCCAGCAGCGCGGACGGGAACTCCTACAATGAGCAGTTCTTC.

The chain employs TRBV13 and TRBJ2-7; a possible D gene is TRBD1 (5 bases). Germline V gives CDR1 PRHDT, CDR2 FYEKMQ (reference sequence). Trimming took 5 bases from V and 2 from J, leaving 13 bases between them. The CDR3 loop spans 14 amino acids. This CDR3 reads CASSPKRTPYEQYF. The CDR3 DNA is TGTGCCAGCAGCCCGAAACGGACACCCTACGAGCAGTACTTC.

This clone was seen once. The sample has other DNA sequences that encode this CDR3 too. V gene TRBV6-5 combines with J gene TRBJ2-7, with 8 bases lining up with TRBD1. Germline CDR1 reads MNHEY; CDR2 reads SVGAGI. V gave up 2 bases and J gave up 6 bases; unmatched junction bases: 6. The CDR3 has 14 residues. CDR3 sequence: CASSYLGQGGEQYF. CDR3 nucleotides: TGTGCCAGCAGTTACCTCGGACAGGGAGGCGAGCAGTACTTC.

The chain uses TRBV7-9 and TRBJ2-3, with no clear D. The CDR3 is 12 amino acids. The germline V and J ends were trimmed by 1 base and 6 bases, with 5 bases remaining between them. Germline CDR1 and CDR2: SEHNR and FQNEAQ (reference sequence). The DNA of the CDR3 is TGTGCCAGCAGCTTAGAAGTGGATACGCAGTATTTT. Its translation: CASSLEVDTQYF.

This clone was seen only once. This chain uses TRBV4-1 with TRBJ2-7, with 8 nucleotides matching TRBD2. V gave up 0 bases and J gave up 6 bases; unmatched junction bases: 10. The CDR3 spans 16 residues. Germline lookup yields CDR1 MGHRA and CDR2 YSYEKL. The CDR3 sequence: CASSQDRVAGIIEQYF. The DNA for the CDR3 is TGCGCCAGCAGCCAAGATCGAGTAGCGGGAATCATCGAGCAGTACTTC.

V and J are TRBV10-1 and TRBJ2-7; 11 positions match TRBD2. V lost 4 bases to trimming and J lost 4 bases; unmatched junction nucleotides: 3. The CDR3 totals 14 residues. CDR1 WNHNN and CDR2 SYGVQD come from the germline V gene (reference sequence). The CDR3 here is CASSARTSGYEQYF. Written as DNA, the CDR3 is TGCGCCAGCAGTGCCCGGACTAGCGGGTACGAGCAGTACTTC.

The CDR3 loop is CASRGQDNEQFF. The CDR3 DNA reads TGTGCCAGCAGAGGACAGGACAATGAGCAGTTCTTC. V gene TRBV6-1 combines with J gene TRBJ2-1, with 7 bases matching TRBD1. The CDR3 consists of 12 residues. Germline trimming cut 6 bases from V and 5 bases from J; bases unmatched to any gene: 1. Germline V lookup: CDR1 MNHNS, CDR2 SASEGT.

The rearrangement joins TRBV7-8 to TRBJ1-2, with D tentatively TRBD1 (5 bases). The CDR3 has 17 residues. Germline V gene lookup returns CDR1 SGHVS and CDR2 FQNEAQ. Trimming took off 6 bases at V and 8 bases at J, with 28 bases between the two ends. The CDR3 DNA sequence: TGTGCCAGCAGAGATTACAGGTCGGGTCGAGAAATTGAAGGCTACACCTTC. Encoded protein: CASRDYRSGREIEGYTF.

The chain recombines TRBV11-2 with TRBJ2-5; 7 bases fit TRBD1. CDR3 length equals 13 residues. V was clipped by 4 bases and J by 3 bases; unmatched bases: 2. Germline lookup yields CDR1 SGHAT and CDR2 FQNNGV. The CDR3, as DNA: TGTGCCAGCAGCTCAACAGGGGAAGAGACCCAGTACTTC. Translation: CASSSTGEETQYF.

The chain couples TRBV10-1 to TRBJ2-6; no clear D. Germline V gene lookup returns CDR1 WNHNN and CDR2 SYGVQD (reference sequence). The V gene lost 6 bases and the J gene lost 2 bases, with 14 bases spanning the gap. This CDR3 is 16 amino acids long. The CDR3 loop is CASSANNKPGANVLTF. As DNA, the CDR3 is TGCGCCAGCAGCGCTAACAACAAGCCTGGGGCCAACGTCCTGACTTTC.